Below are 19 T cell receptor beta chains sequenced from a single sample in a study of metastatic and nonmetastatic thyroid tumors. Using MiXCR, TCRdb re-called clones from the PCR reads. The sample holds approximately 3,800 clones, about 33% seen once. None of the patients had undergone any treatment ahead of thyroid surgery. Sample: adjacent normal tissue. The receptors shown here come from a female donor with papillary thyroid cancer or a benign thyroid nodule (not recorded which). Some clones in this sample may be carry-over from other donors' samples.

This chain uses TRBV5-1 with TRBJ2-3, with 11 bases matching TRBD2. This CDR3 is built from 17 residues. Per germline, CDR1 SGHRS and CDR2 YFSETQ. The junction had 5 bases not matched to a gene; V was cut back by 0 bases and J by 2 bases. CDR3 region: CASSLELAGDYTDTQYF. CDR3 in DNA: TGCGCCAGCAGCTTGGAACTAGCGGGGGATTACACAGATACGCAGTATTTT.

By share, this clone ranks as large (0.1 to 1%). V usage is TRBV12-3 or TRBV12-4 and J usage is TRBJ1-4, with 9 positions matching TRBD1. There are 15 residues in the CDR3. With 5 bases clipped from V and 5 bases from J, the junction kept 6 bases outside the gene matches. CDR3 sequence: CASSMDRGANEKLFF. The DNA of the CDR3 is TGTGCCAGCAGTATGGACAGGGGCGCGAATGAAAAACTGTTTTTT.

The chain has TRBV13 and TRBJ2-7, with D unclear. V was trimmed by 3 bases and J by 0 bases, leaving 9 bases between them. The CDR3 is 14 amino acids. Germline loops: CDR1 PRHDT, CDR2 FYEKMQ (reference sequence). The CDR3 here is CASSFIKGSYEQYF. CDR3 nucleotide sequence: TGTGCCAGCAGCTTTATTAAGGGCTCCTACGAGCAGTACTTC.

The rearrangement joins TRBV30 to TRBJ2-7; D might be TRBD2 (6 bases). Trimming pared 0 bases from V and 0 bases from J, leaving 12 bases between. The CDR3 runs to 15 residues. Germline CDR1 and CDR2: GTSNPN and SVGIG (reference sequence). CDR3 region: CAWSVWGDSSYEQYF. In DNA form, the CDR3 reads TGTGCCTGGAGTGTATGGGGGGATAGCTCCTACGAGCAGTACTTC.

The table lists this clone with a few counts. The CDR3 nucleotides are TGTGCCAGCAGTTTAAACAGGGGGCGCTCCATTCAGCCCCAGCATTTT. Translated, it gives CASSLNRGRSIQPQHF. The chain joins TRBV27 to TRBJ1-5, with 9 bases identical to TRBD1. Germline V lookup: CDR1 MNHEY, CDR2 SMNVEV (reference sequence). Unmatched junction bases numbered 8, after V lost 2 bases and J lost 6 bases. The CDR3 consists of 16 residues.

This clone was detected many times. Other nucleotide sequences in the sample specify the same CDR3. CDR3 residues: CASSLAGGITDTQYF. In DNA form, the CDR3 reads TGTGCCAGCTCGCTAGCGGGAGGGATCACAGATACGCAGTATTTT. This chain connects TRBV27 to TRBJ2-3; TRBD2 matches at 12 bases. V gave up 8 bases and J gave up 2 bases; unmatched junction bases: 5. Per germline, CDR1 MNHEY and CDR2 SMNVEV (reference sequence). This CDR3 comprises 15 residues.

This clone is labeled large. The gene calls are TRBV27 and TRBJ1-5; D not certain. V was trimmed by 2 bases and J by 2 bases, leaving 13 bases between them. This CDR3 spans 16 amino acids. CDR1 is MNHEY, CDR2 SMNVEV, per germline (reference sequence). This CDR3 is CASSLTGQRGNQPQHF. The DNA of the CDR3 is TGTGCCAGCAGTTTAACTGGGCAGCGGGGCAATCAGCCCCAGCATTTT.

In this sample, this clone turned up many times. This rearrangement joins TRBV3-1 to TRBJ1-6, with 9 positions matching TRBD1. The CDR3 sequence is 14 residues long. V was clipped by 1 base and J by 8 bases; unmatched bases: 0. The germline V gene has CDR1 LGHDT and CDR2 YNNKEL (reference sequence). The CDR3 DNA follows: TGTGCCAGCAGCCAAGGGACAGGGGATTCACCCCTCCACTTT. Translating it yields CASSQGTGDSPLHF.

This clone was detected a few times. A junction end diverges from the germline sequence, so it may reflect a read error. CDR3 nucleotides: TGTGCCAGCAGTCACTCGACAGGGTTGAGTGGAAACACCATATATTTT. Its translation is CASSHSTGLSGNTIYF. V usage is TRBV6-4 and J usage is TRBJ1-3; 7 bases are a match to TRBD1. Germline lookup yields CDR1 MRHNA and CDR2 SNTAGT. The CDR3 consists of 16 residues.

The sample holds a few counts of this clone. This CDR3 reads CSAAASGSTGELFF. For the CDR3, the DNA is TGCAGTGCTGCCGCTAGCGGGAGTACCGGGGAGCTGTTTTTT. The chain combines TRBV20-1 with TRBJ2-2; 10 nucleotides agree with TRBD2. J lost 5 bases, V lost 5 bases, and 5 bases had no gene match. Germline-derived CDR1 and CDR2 are DFQATT and SNEGSKA (reference sequence). The CDR3 length is 14 residues.

This CDR3 is CSVEDRPGGYTF. CDR3 nucleotides: TGCAGCGTTGAAGATCGGCCAGGTGGCTACACCTTC. The chain combines TRBV29-1 with TRBJ1-2; D gene unclear. Germline V CDR1 and CDR2: SQVTM, ANQGSEA. The germline V and J ends were trimmed by 0 bases and 7 bases, with 9 bases remaining between them. The CDR3 has 12 residues.

A few counts support this clone. The rearrangement joins TRBV19 to TRBJ1-2; 8 nucleotides line up with TRBD1. Per the germline V gene, CDR1 is LNHDA and CDR2 is SQIVND (reference sequence). The V and J ends lost 3 bases and 4 bases, in that order; junction bases with no gene match: 16. This CDR3 comprises 18 residues. CDR3 sequence reads: CASSMTGTGEIISYGYTF. The CDR3 nucleotides read TGTGCCAGTAGTATGACCGGGACAGGAGAAATAATAAGCTATGGCTACACCTTC.

This clone was seen more than once but under ten times. The chain recombines TRBV6-2 or TRBV6-3 with TRBJ1-5, with D unresolved. This CDR3 region has 15 residues. The germline gives CDR1 MNHEY, CDR2 SVGEGT. Trimming cost V 5 bases and J 2 bases, with 13 bases left between them. CDR3 in amino acids: CASSMTGMGNQPQHF. As DNA, the CDR3 is TGTGCCAGCAGTATGACGGGGATGGGCAATCAGCCCCAGCATTTT.

This chain links TRBV6-2 or TRBV6-3 with TRBJ2-1; D uncertain. Germline values: CDR1 MNHEY, CDR2 SVGEGT. This CDR3 region has 16 residues. Trimming left V 2 bases short and J 2 bases short, with 13 bases between. The CDR3 sequence is CASSYREWSTYNEQFF. CDR3 bases: TGTGCCAGCAGTTACAGGGAATGGAGTACCTACAATGAGCAGTTCTTC.

V and J are TRBV7-2 and TRBJ1-2; a possible D gene is TRBD1 (6 bases). The germline gives CDR1 SGHTA, CDR2 FQGNSA. The CDR3 runs 13 residues. Trimming stripped 5 bases from V and 8 bases from J, with 15 bases between. The CDR3 loop reads CASSRDNTRGYTF. The CDR3 DNA reads as TGTGCCAGCAGCCGGGACAATACGAGGGGCTACACCTTC. Full variable domain (remainder filled in from reference TRBV7-2 and TRBJ1-2): GAGVSQSPSNKVTEKGKDVELRCDPISGHTALYWYRQSLGQGLEFLIYFQGNSAPDKSGLPSDRFSAERTGGSVSTLTIQRTQQEDSAVYLCASSRDNTRGYTFGSGTRLTVV.

This clone occurred a few times. V gene TRBV9 combines with J gene TRBJ2-1; D is tentatively TRBD1 or TRBD2 (5 bases each). Trimming stripped 0 bases from V and 1 base from J, with 8 bases between. Per the germline V gene, CDR1 is SGDLS and CDR2 is YYNGEE. The CDR3 is made up of 15 amino acids. The CDR3 protein is CASSVDWGSYNEQFF. In DNA, the CDR3 is TGTGCCAGCAGCGTAGACTGGGGGTCCTACAATGAGCAGTTCTTC.

The gene calls are TRBV30 and TRBJ2-7; 7 bases are shared with TRBD1. The ends lost 3 bases at V and 4 bases at J; junction bases unmatched: 18. This CDR3 contains 17 residues. Germline CDR1 reads GTSNPN; CDR2 reads SVGIG (reference sequence). The DNA for the CDR3 is TGTGCCTGGAGCGCCCCTGGACAGGCGGAATTTTCATACGAGCAGTACTTC. Translated: CAWSAPGQAEFSYEQYF.

Points on this clone: Relative to the germline gene, one junction end is altered; a read error may explain this. V gene TRBV12-3 or TRBV12-4 combines with J gene TRBJ2-3; D is unclear. The CDR3 contains 11 residues. Here the CDR3 reads CAGSLVDTQYF. CDR3 in DNA: TGTGCCGGCAGCCTGGTGGATACGCAGTATTTT.

Within the sample, this clone is large (0.1 to 1%). The chain is built from TRBV6-5 and TRBJ1-4; no clear D gene. Trimming took off 1 base at V and 1 base at J, with 7 bases between the two ends. Germline lookup yields CDR1 MNHEY and CDR2 SVGAGI. The CDR3 is made up of 15 amino acids. The CDR3, as DNA: TGTGCCAGCAGTTACTACGGAGGAACTAATGAAAAACTGTTTTTT. It yields the protein CASSYYGGTNEKLFF.